This TCR beta chain was recorded in a study of blood T cell repertoires in COVID-19. About the research overall: Samples of COVID-19 (acute and convalescent) were obtained from the United States, Italy and Spain. PBMCs, B-cell-depleted T cells, or T cells were the source of the cDNA or gDNA that made up the material.

How the authors handled the data: Nucleated cell number was recorded as an estimate derived from reference gene primer amplification. The table came from immunoSEQ multiplex PCR; TCRdb's copy has only in-frame clones and leaves some out. V, J and clone size were drawn from that table, and D and trimming were deduced from the DNA. The sample consists of around 92,000 clones, 83% of them appearing once. The CDR3 consists of 12 residues. CDR1 and CDR2 (germline): ENHRY, SYGVKD. Trimming removed 7 bases at V and 6 bases at J, with 9 bases between. The rearrangement links TRBV10-3 to TRBJ2-2; TRBD1 is a possible D gene (6 bases). This sequence originates from a woman over 75 with acute or convalescent COVID-19. The sample taken for sequencing was peripheral blood. The CDR3 DNA reads as TGTGCCATCACGACAGGCCCCGGGGAGCTGTTTTTT. Translating gives CAITTGPGELFF.